These 27 T cell receptor beta chains share one sample of origin, sequenced in a study of blood T cell repertoires in COVID-19. Profiled with immunoSEQ multiplex PCR; TCRdb holds only in-frame clones, not every one. The sample includes a few hundred thousand clones, nearly 90% of them seen just once. The sample taken for sequencing was PBMCs or T cells enriched from blood (not recorded which). The source of these receptors is a man aged 30-40 years who had been exposed to COVID-19.

The chain is built from TRBV5-1 and TRBJ1-2; a weak D match, TRBD1 (6 bases). The CDR3 spans 16 residues. Trimming took off 0 bases at V and 4 bases at J, with 16 bases between the two ends. Germline CDR1 is SGHRS and CDR2 is YFSETQ. The CDR3 DNA reads as TGCGCCAGCAGCTTGGAAGGGACAAACTCAGGCTATGGCTACACCTTC. This codes for CASSLEGTNSGYGYTF.

The V call is TRBV11-3, the J call TRBJ2-7; a possible D gene is TRBD2 (6 bases). CDR3 length: 15 residues. The V gene lost 1 base and the J gene lost 6 bases, with 16 bases spanning the gap. Germline V gene data show CDR1 as SGHNT and CDR2 as YENEEA. The CDR3 sequence is CASSLGRHPGAEQYF. The CDR3 coding sequence is TGTGCCAGCAGCTTAGGCCGCCATCCGGGAGCCGAGCAGTACTTC.

J is TRBJ2-1 and V is TRBV3-1 (or the pseudogene TRBV3-2), with D possibly matching TRBD1 (6 bases). The CDR3 is made up of 16 amino acids. V was clipped by 3 bases and J by 0 bases, with 12 bases between them. The germline V gene has CDR1 LGHDT and CDR2 YNNKEL (reference sequence). The DNA for the CDR3 is TGTGCCAGCAGCCAGCACCACAGGGTCTCCTACAATGAGCAGTTCTTC. This codes for CASSQHHRVSYNEQFF.

The chain is built from TRBV6-5 and TRBJ1-2; 10 nucleotides match TRBD1. CDR1 is MNHEY, CDR2 SVGAGI, per germline. V lost 2 bases and J lost 8; bases outside the gene matches: 5. The CDR3 is 14 residues long. The CDR3 protein is CASSYRGQGTGYTF. In DNA, the CDR3 is TGTGCCAGCAGTTACCGGGGACAGGGGACCGGCTACACCTTC.

The genes are TRBV28 and TRBJ1-6; weak D call: TRBD1 (6 bases). The germline CDR1 and CDR2 sequences are MDHEN and SYDVKM. The V end was cut by 5 bases, the J end by 7 bases, with 15 bases between. The CDR3 consists of 15 residues. Here the CDR3 reads CASSTRQALNSPLHF. In DNA, the CDR3 is TGTGCCAGCAGTACCAGACAGGCGTTAAATTCACCCCTCCACTTT.

The rearrangement links TRBV7-2 to TRBJ1-3, with unresolved D. Trimming left V 1 base short and J 4 bases short, with 11 bases between. The CDR3 spans 15 residues. Germline V gene sequence: CDR1 SGHTA, CDR2 FQGNSA. The CDR3 DNA is TGTGCCAGCAGCTTAGGGCGCGGGGAGGGAAACACCATATATTTT. Translated: CASSLGRGEGNTIYF.

J is TRBJ2-7 and V is TRBV5-4; D remains unclear. Looked up from germline, CDR1 is SGHNT and CDR2 is YYREEE (reference sequence). CDR3 length: 13 amino acids. Trimming removed 0 bases from V and 6 bases from J, with 10 bases in between. CDR3 amino acids: CASSLEAVSEQYF. The DNA for the CDR3 is TGTGCCAGCAGCTTGGAGGCGGTCTCCGAGCAGTACTTC.

This clone appeared a single time. The chain uses TRBV11-3 and TRBJ2-7; D gene unclear. V dropped 5 bases and J dropped 2 bases, with 13 bases sitting between them. This CDR3 has 14 residues. Germline V gives CDR1 SGHNT, CDR2 YENEEA. In DNA form, the CDR3 reads TGTGCCAGCAGCCCGCCCAACAAACCCTACGAGCAGTACTTC. Residues: CASSPPNKPYEQYF.

The chain has TRBV3-1 (or the pseudogene TRBV3-2) and TRBJ1-5; no clear D. CDR3 length: 14 amino acids. The V gene's germline CDR1 is LGHDT and CDR2 YNNKEL (reference sequence). V was pared by 2 bases and J by 8 bases, with 13 bases between. CDR3 DNA: TGTGCCAGCAGCCAATTCCTCACAGCCAAGCCCCAGCATTTT. Translated, it gives CASSQFLTAKPQHF.

This clone has just a few counts. The V gene is TRBV18, the J gene TRBJ1-1, with D unresolved. V was shortened by 1 base and J by 10 bases, with 13 bases between the two germline ends. The CDR3 loop spans 13 amino acids. Germline CDR1 is KGHSH and CDR2 is LQKENI. CDR3 in amino acids: CASSPLIESAAFF. CDR3 nucleotide sequence: TGTGCCAGCTCACCACTTATTGAGTCCGCAGCTTTCTTT.

The chain carries TRBV7-2 and TRBJ1-4; D is unclear. Looked up from germline, CDR1 is SGHTA and CDR2 is FQGNSA. Trimming shortened V by 5 bases and J by 11 bases, and 18 bases separated the two germline ends. This CDR3 has 14 residues. In DNA form, the CDR3 reads TGTGCCAGCAGCCCCCCGGGGAGACCGGATAAACTGTTTTTT. Translation gives CASSPPGRPDKLFF.

The chain uses TRBV6-2 or TRBV6-3 and TRBJ1-2, with 7 nucleotides matching TRBD1. The trim removed 5 bases at V and 5 bases at J, leaving 8 bases unmatched. This CDR3 spans 14 amino acids. Germline V gives CDR1 MNHEY, CDR2 SVGEGT. CDR3 residues: CASSPIPQGYGYTF. In DNA, the CDR3 is TGTGCCAGCAGTCCCATCCCACAGGGGTATGGCTACACCTTC.

The chain combines TRBV23-1 with TRBJ1-3; unclear D gene. TRBV23-1 is given ORF status, its function remaining uncertain. Trimming pared 0 bases from V and 2 bases from J, leaving 8 bases between. The CDR3 length is 15 residues. CDR3 protein: CASSQSFGPGNTIYF. CDR3 sequence (DNA): TGCGCCAGCAGTCAATCGTTCGGTCCTGGAAACACCATATATTTT.

The J gene is TRBJ2-2, the V gene TRBV6-5, with 10 bases fitting TRBD2. CDR1 is MNHEY and CDR2 is SVGAGI in the germline V gene. V was clipped by 4 bases and J by 3 bases; unmatched bases: 5. This CDR3 is 16 amino acids long. CDR3 DNA: TGTGCCAGCAGTTCTCTAGCGGGGGTATACACCGGGGAGCTGTTTTTT. Translated: CASSSLAGVYTGELFF.

The chain carries TRBV18 and TRBJ2-2; possibly TRBD1 for D (5 bases). The CDR3 has 14 amino acids. CDR1 and CDR2 (germline): KGHSH, LQKENI. The V end lost 3 bases, the J end lost 3 bases, and 8 bases lay between the germline ends. DNA of the CDR3: TGTGCCAGCTCACCGAGCAGGGACACCGGGGAGCTGTTTTTT. Protein sequence: CASSPSRDTGELFF. Drawing the rest from reference TRBV18 and TRBJ2-2, the complete variable domain is NAGVMQNPRHLVRRRGQEARLRCSPMKGHSHVYWYRQLPEEGLKFMVYLQKENIIDESGMPKERFSAEFPKEGPSILRIQQVVRGDSAAYFCASSPSRDTGELFFGEGSRLTVL.

V gene TRBV5-4 combines with J gene TRBJ2-3; 10 positions match TRBD2. This CDR3 spans 16 amino acids. Germline CDR1 is SGHNT and CDR2 is YYREEE (reference sequence). Unmatched junction bases numbered 8, after V lost 2 bases and J lost 5 bases. The CDR3 sequence: CASSFPLAGVIDTQYF. The CDR3 region has the DNA TGTGCCAGCAGCTTCCCGCTAGCGGGGGTGATAGATACGCAGTATTTT.

The gene calls are TRBV5-1 and TRBJ1-1; TRBD1 aligns across 7 bases. Germline CDR1 is SGHRS and CDR2 is YFSETQ. After removal of 3 bases from V and 3 bases from J, the junction contained 5 bases not matched to a gene. The length of the CDR3 is 14 residues. The CDR3 spells CASSSEGGDTEAFF. Written as DNA, the CDR3 is TGCGCCAGCAGCTCGGAAGGGGGCGACACTGAAGCTTTCTTT.

This clone was picked up a small number of times. The rearrangement links TRBV7-9 to TRBJ2-7; D is perhaps TRBD2 (5 bases). CDR3 length: 16 residues. Germline CDR1 SEHNR, CDR2 FQNEAQ (reference sequence). Trimming pared 10 bases from V and 0 bases from J, leaving 22 bases between. The CDR3 region is CANQLLTGKSSYEQYF. The DNA for the CDR3 is TGTGCCAACCAGCTACTTACGGGGAAGAGCTCCTACGAGCAGTACTTC.

The J gene is TRBJ2-3, the V gene TRBV2; possibly TRBD2 for D (6 bases). Trimming pared 4 bases from V and 4 bases from J, leaving 12 bases between. Germline values: CDR1 SNHLY, CDR2 FYNNEI. The CDR3 has 14 residues. In DNA, the CDR3 is TGTGCCAGCAGTGCCACTAGCAGGGCAGATACGCAGTATTTT. As protein: CASSATSRADTQYF.

This rearrangement joins TRBV7-9 to TRBJ1-1; a weak D match, TRBD1 (6 bases). Trimming removed 5 bases from V and 4 bases from J, with 14 bases in between. Per the germline V gene, CDR1 is SEHNR and CDR2 is FQNEAQ (reference sequence). The CDR3 runs to 14 residues. For the CDR3, the DNA is TGTGCCAGCAGCCCAGTGGGGGCGGTCACTGAAGCTTTCTTT. It codes for CASSPVGAVTEAFF.

The chain links TRBV18 to TRBJ1-5; TRBD1 matches at 7 bases. CDR3 length equals 15 residues. Per germline, CDR1 KGHSH and CDR2 LQKENI. The V gene end was trimmed by 6 bases and the J gene end by 6 bases; junction bases not matched to a gene: 11. This CDR3 reads CASSPDRVGGQPQHF. The CDR3, as DNA: TGTGCCAGCTCGCCCGACAGGGTCGGGGGTCAGCCCCAGCATTTT. Full variable domain (outside the CDR3, taken from reference TRBV18 and TRBJ1-5): NAGVMQNPRHLVRRRGQEARLRCSPMKGHSHVYWYRQLPEEGLKFMVYLQKENIIDESGMPKERFSAEFPKEGPSILRIQQVVRGDSAAYFCASSPDRVGGQPQHFGDGTRLSIL.

V is TRBV6-5 and J is TRBJ2-3; D remains ambiguous. V was clipped by 8 bases and J by 2 bases, with 17 bases between them. Germline V gene sequence: CDR1 MNHEY, CDR2 SVGAGI. CDR3 length equals 15 residues. The CDR3 loop is CASALTRDSTDTQYF. The CDR3 DNA reads as TGTGCCAGCGCGTTAACGAGAGATTCCACAGATACGCAGTATTTT.

The rearrangement joins TRBV7-3 to TRBJ2-3; 9 bases are shared with TRBD2. Trimming at V came to 5 bases and at J to 8 bases, leaving 8 bases not matched to a gene. Germline V gives CDR1 SGHTA, CDR2 FQGTGA. The CDR3 runs to 14 residues. The CDR3 sequence is CASSGIGAGGTQYF. The CDR3 bases are TGTGCCAGCAGCGGCATAGGAGCGGGGGGTACGCAGTATTTT.

The count of this clone is one. Other nucleotide sequences from this sample produce the same CDR3. The rearrangement joins TRBV2 to TRBJ1-2, with 7 bases lining up with TRBD1. Trimming cost V 4 bases and J 2 bases; bases outside gene matches: 1. The germline gives CDR1 SNHLY, CDR2 FYNNEI. The CDR3 totals 13 residues. The chain's CDR3 is CASSGQGNYGYTF. CDR3 DNA: TGTGCCAGCAGTGGACAGGGAAACTATGGCTACACCTTC.

V gene TRBV6-5 combines with J gene TRBJ2-1; weak D call: TRBD2 (5 bases). Germline CDR1 reads MNHEY; CDR2 reads SVGAGI. Trimming removed 8 bases from V and 6 bases from J, with 8 bases in between. This CDR3 spans 11 amino acids. CDR3 DNA sequence: TGTGCCAGCGAGGGCCCCAATGAGCAGTTCTTC. Its protein is CASEGPNEQFF.

The chain joins TRBV6-2 or TRBV6-3 to TRBJ1-1; TRBD1 aligns across 7 bases. Losses at the gene ends were 0 bases for V and 5 bases for J; bases not matched to a gene: 9. Germline CDR1 MNHEY, CDR2 SVGEGT. The CDR3 is 16 amino acids. The CDR3 reads CASSYSRGLGMTEAFF. The CDR3, as DNA: TGTGCCAGCAGTTACTCGAGGGGGCTGGGGATGACTGAAGCTTTCTTT.

CDR3 protein: CASSPSRGESYEQYF. Here the CDR3 DNA reads TGTGCCAGCAGCCCATCCAGGGGAGAGTCCTACGAGCAGTACTTC. The rearrangement uses TRBV7-9 and TRBJ2-7, with D possibly matching TRBD1 (6 bases). Germline values: CDR1 SEHNR, CDR2 FQNEAQ (reference sequence). V shed 5 bases and J shed 1 base, with 15 bases lying between them. The CDR3 totals 15 residues.